In this sample, the clone carrying this TCR beta chain turned up a few times. Its cognate antigen is unknown. V was pared by 1 base and J by 5 bases, with 12 bases of the junction left unmatched. The CDR3 contains 18 residues. Germline loops: CDR1 LGHNA, CDR2 YSLEER. Indicated time point: healthy volunteer bleed at 2 weeks. Unfractionated whole blood yielded the extracted total RNA. The library tagged individual cDNA molecules with unique molecular identifiers. In the source study's methods: The median was about 100,000 TCRs per sample, ranging roughly 23,224 to 750,000. MiXCR was run by TCRdb on the RACE reads, yielding one entry per CDR3 protein. None of the V and J calls come from the authors' own analysis; TCRdb made them. The data hold just over 90,000 distinct CDR3 sequences, with around 9% observed a single time. The data are from a study of human T cells and chemical hapten exposure. At the level of the study: TCR yields per sample varied, mainly owing to small pooled library volume differences.

Study results and caveats: With DPC sensitization, TCRs exceeding 1 in 1000 frequency showed no change.

The receptor comes from a female donor in good health. Some clones in this sample may be carry-over from other donors' samples. The source material was whole blood. The rearrangement links TRBV4-3 to TRBJ1-5, with 9 positions matching TRBD1. CDR3 DNA: TGCGCCAGCAGCCAAGGGACCGCCGGGACAGGGATCTATCAGCCCCAGCATTTT. Translation gives CASSQGTAGTGIYQPQHF.